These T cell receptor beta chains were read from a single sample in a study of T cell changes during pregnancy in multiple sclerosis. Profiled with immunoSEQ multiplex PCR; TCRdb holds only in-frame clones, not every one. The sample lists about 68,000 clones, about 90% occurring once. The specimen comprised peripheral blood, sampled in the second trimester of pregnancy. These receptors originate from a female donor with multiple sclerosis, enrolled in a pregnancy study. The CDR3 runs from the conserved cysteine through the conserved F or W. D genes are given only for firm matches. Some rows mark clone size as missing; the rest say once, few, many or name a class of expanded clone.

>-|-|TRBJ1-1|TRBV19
CASSLGAGNTEAFF
TGTGCCAGTAGTCTGGGAGCAGGGAACACTGAAGCTTTCTTT
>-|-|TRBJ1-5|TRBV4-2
CASSQDLQWHSQPQHF
TGTGCCAGCAGCCAAGACCTACAGTGGCACAGTCAGCCCCAGCATTTT
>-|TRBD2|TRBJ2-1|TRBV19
CASSPTGGSYNEQFF
TGTGCCAGTAGCCCCACGGGGGGCTCCTACAATGAGCAGTTCTTC
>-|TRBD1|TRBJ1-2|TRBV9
CASSVIQGNGYTF
TGTGCCAGCAGCGTGATACAGGGGAATGGCTACACCTTC
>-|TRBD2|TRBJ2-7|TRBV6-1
CASSGTSGGAYEQYF
TGTGCCAGCAGCGGGACTAGCGGGGGGGCCTACGAGCAGTACTTC
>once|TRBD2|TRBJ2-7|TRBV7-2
CASSFTGGHNEQYF
TGTGCCAGCAGCTTTACGGGGGGGCACAACGAGCAGTACTTC
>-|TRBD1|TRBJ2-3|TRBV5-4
CASSPRDRVPDTQYF
TGTGCCAGCAGCCCCCGGGACAGGGTCCCAGATACGCAGTATTTT
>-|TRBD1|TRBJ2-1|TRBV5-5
CASSDVQGAGDEQFF
TGTGCCAGCAGCGACGTACAGGGGGCTGGGGATGAGCAGTTCTTC
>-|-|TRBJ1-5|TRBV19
CASLQGWNQPQHF
TGTGCCAGTTTACAGGGTTGGAATCAGCCCCAGCATTTT
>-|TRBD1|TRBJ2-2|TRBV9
CASSEGQGGTGELFF
TGTGCCAGCAGCGAGGGACAGGGGGGAACCGGGGAGCTGTTTTTT